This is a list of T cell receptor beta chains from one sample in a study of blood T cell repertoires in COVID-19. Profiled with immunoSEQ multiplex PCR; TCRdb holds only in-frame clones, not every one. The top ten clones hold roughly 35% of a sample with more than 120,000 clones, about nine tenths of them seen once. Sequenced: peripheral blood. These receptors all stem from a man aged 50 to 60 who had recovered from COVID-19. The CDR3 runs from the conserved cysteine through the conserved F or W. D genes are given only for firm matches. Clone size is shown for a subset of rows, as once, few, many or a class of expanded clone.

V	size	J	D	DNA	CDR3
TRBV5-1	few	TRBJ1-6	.	TGCGCCAGCAGCTTGGGGGCAGACAATTCACCCCTCCACTTT	CASSLGADNSPLHF
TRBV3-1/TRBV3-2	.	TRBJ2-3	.	TGTGCCAGCAGCCCCCCCGACAGAAAAGACACAGATACGCAGTATTTT	CASSPPDRKDTDTQYF
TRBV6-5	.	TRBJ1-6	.	TGTGCCAGCAGTTACATGAGGGAAAATTCACCCCTCCACTTT	CASSYMRENSPLHF
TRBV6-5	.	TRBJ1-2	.	TGTGCCAGCAGTTACTCGCGGAGTTCGGGGTATGGCTACACCTTC	CASSYSRSSGYGYTF
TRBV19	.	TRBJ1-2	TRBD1	TGTGCCAGTAGTTTCCGGAAGGACAGGGAGGGGTATGGCTACACCTTC	CASSFRKDREGYGYTF
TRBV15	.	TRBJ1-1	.	TGTGCCACCAGCAGAGAGTCGGGCAGGGTTAGGCCTTTCTTT	CATSRESGRVRPFF
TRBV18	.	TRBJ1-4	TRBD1	TGTGCCAGCTCGGCCGGGACAGGACGGGAAAAACTGTTTTTT	CASSAGTGREKLFF
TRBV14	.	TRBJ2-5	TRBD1	TGTGCCAGCAGCCAAGCCACAGGGGGAGAGACCCAGTACTTC	CASSQATGGETQYF
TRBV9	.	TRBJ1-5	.	TGTGCCAGCAGCGCCGACAGGTACGAGCAGCCCCAGCATTTT	CASSADRYEQPQHF
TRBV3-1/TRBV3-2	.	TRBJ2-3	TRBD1	TGTGCCAGCAGCCCGGGACAGGGGAACACAGATACGCAGTATTTT	CASSPGQGNTDTQYF
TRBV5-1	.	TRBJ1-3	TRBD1	TGCGCCAGCAGCCCCGGGACAGACGGAAACACCATATATTTT	CASSPGTDGNTIYF
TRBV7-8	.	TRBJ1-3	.	TGTGCCAGCAGCTCTTCGACACGATTCTCTGGAAACACCATATATTTT	CASSSSTRFSGNTIYF
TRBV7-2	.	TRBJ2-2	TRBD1	TGTGCCAGCAGGACAGGGGGCAGGGGGGAGCTGTTTTTT	CASRTGGRGELFF
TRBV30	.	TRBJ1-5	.	TGTGCCTGGAGTCCGGGAGGGCGGGGTCAGCCCCAGCATTTT	CAWSPGGRGQPQHF
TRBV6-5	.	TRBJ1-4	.	TGTGCCAGCAGCTCCCTCGATGAAAAACTGTTTTTT	CASSSLDEKLFF
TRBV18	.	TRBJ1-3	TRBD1	TGTGCCAGCTCATCAGGACAGGTCCCTGGAAACACCATATATTTT	CASSSGQVPGNTIYF
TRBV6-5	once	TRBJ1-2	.	TGTGCCAGCAGTTACGAGACAGCCGCTATCTATGGCTACACCTTC	CASSYETAAIYGYTF
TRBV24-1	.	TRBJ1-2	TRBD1	TGTGCCACCAGTGATGGGGACAGATCCAACCTCCTAGGGGTGACTAACTATGGCTACACCTTC	CATSDGDRSNLLGVTNYGYTF
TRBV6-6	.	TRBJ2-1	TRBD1	TGTGCCAGCAGTTACCTGGGACAGTACAATGAGCAGTTCTTC	CASSYLGQYNEQFF
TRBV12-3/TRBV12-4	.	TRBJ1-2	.	TGTGCCAGCAGTATGACAGGAAGCTATGGCTACACCTTC	CASSMTGSYGYTF
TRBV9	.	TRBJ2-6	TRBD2	TGTGCCAGCAGCGTAGATCGGGGGGTCGGGGCCAACGTCCTGACTTTC	CASSVDRGVGANVLTF
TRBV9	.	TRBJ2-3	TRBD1	TGTGCCAGCAGCTCGGACAGGGCGTCAGATACGCAGTATTTT	CASSSDRASDTQYF
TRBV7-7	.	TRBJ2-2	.	TGTGCTAGCAGCCCACACGCGAACACCGGGGAGCTGTTTTTT	CASSPHANTGELFF
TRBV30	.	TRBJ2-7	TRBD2	TGTGCCTGGAGTTGGGGGACTAGCGGTATGAATCGCCACGAGCAGTACTTC	CAWSWGTSGMNRHEQYF
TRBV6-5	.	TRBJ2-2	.	TGTGCCAGCAGTTACTCCCCACAGTCGAACACCGGGGAGCTGTTTTTT	CASSYSPQSNTGELFF